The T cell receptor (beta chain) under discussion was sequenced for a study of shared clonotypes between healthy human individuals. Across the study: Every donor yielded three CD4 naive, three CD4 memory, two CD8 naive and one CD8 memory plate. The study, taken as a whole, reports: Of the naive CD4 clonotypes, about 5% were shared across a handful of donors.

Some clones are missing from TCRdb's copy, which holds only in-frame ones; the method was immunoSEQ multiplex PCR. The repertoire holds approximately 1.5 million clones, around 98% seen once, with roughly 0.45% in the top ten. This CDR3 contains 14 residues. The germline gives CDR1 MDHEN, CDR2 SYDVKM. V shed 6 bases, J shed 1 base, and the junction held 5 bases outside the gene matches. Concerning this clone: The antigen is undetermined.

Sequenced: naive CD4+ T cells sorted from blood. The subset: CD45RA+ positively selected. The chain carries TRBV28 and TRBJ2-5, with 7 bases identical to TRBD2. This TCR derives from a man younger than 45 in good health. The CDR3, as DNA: TGTGCCAGCAGCCCCGGGACTATCCAAGAGACCCAGTACTTC. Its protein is CASSPGTIQETQYF.